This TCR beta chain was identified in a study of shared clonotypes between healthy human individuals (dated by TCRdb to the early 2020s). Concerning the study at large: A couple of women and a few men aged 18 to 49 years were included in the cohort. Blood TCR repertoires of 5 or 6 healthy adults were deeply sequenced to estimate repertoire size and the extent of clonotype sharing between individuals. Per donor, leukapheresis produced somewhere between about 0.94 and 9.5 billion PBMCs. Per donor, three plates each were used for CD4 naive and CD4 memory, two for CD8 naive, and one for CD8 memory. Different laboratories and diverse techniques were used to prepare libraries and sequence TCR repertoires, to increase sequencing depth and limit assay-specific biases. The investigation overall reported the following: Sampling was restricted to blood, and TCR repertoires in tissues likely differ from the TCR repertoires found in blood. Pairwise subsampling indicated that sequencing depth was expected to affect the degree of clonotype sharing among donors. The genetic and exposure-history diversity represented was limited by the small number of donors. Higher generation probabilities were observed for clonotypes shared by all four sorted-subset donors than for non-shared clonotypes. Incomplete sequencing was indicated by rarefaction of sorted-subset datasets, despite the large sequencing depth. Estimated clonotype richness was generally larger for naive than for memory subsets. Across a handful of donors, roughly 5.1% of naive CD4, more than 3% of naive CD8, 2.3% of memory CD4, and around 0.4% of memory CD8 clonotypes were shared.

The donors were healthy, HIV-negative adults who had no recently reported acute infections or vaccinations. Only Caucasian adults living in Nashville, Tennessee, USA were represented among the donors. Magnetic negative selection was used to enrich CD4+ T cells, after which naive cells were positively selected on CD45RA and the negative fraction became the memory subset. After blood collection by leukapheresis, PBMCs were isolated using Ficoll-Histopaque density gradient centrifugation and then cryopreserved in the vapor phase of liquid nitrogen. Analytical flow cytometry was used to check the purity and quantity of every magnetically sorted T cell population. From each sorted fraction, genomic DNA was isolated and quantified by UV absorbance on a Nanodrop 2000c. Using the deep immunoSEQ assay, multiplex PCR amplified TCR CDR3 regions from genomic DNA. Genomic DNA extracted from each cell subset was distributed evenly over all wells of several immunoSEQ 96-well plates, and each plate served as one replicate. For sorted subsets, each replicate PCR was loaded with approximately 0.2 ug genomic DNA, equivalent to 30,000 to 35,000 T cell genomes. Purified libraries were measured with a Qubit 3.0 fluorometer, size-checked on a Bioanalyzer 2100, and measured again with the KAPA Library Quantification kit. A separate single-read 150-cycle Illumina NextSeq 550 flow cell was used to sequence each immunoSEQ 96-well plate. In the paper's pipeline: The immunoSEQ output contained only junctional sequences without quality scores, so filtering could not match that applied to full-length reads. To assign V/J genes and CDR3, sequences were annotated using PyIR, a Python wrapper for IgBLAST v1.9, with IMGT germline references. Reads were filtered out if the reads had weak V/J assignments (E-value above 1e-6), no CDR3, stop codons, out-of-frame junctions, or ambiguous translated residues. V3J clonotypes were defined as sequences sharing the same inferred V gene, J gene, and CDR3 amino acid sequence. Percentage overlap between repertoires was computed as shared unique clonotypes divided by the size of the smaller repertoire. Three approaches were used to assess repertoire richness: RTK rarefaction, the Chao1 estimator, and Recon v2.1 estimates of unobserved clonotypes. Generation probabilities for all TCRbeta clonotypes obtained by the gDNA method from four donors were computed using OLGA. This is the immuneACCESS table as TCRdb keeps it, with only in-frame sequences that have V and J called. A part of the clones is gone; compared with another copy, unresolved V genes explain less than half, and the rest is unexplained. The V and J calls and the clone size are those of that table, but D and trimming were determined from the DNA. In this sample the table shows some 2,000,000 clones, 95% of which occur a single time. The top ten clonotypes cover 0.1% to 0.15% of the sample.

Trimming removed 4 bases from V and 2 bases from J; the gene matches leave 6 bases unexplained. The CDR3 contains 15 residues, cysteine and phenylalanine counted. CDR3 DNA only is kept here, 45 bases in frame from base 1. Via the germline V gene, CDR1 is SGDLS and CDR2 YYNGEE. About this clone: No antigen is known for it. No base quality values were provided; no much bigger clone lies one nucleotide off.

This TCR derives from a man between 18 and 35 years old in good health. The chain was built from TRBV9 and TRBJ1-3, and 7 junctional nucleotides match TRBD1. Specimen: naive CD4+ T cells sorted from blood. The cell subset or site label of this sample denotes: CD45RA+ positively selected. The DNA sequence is TGTGCCAGCAGCCCGACAGGGATTACTGGAAACACCATATATTTT. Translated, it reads CASSPTGITGNTIYF.